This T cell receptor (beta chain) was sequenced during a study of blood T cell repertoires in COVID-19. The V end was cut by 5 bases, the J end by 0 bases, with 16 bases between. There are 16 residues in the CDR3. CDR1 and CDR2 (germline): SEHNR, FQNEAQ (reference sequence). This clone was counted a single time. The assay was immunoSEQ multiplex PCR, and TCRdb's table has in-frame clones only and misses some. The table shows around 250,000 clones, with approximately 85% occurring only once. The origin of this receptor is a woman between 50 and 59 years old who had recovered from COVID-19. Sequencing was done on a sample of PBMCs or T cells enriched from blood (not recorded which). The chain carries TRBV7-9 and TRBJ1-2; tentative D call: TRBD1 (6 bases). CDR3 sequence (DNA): TGTGCCAGCAGCACCTACAGGGTCTCGGCTAACTATGGCTACACCTTC. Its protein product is CASSTYRVSANYGYTF.